The 31 T cell receptor beta chains in this list originate from one sample, sequenced in a study of CD8 T cells in ankylosing spondylitis. One entry per CDR3 protein results from TCRdb running MiXCR on the 5' RACE reads. The sample consists of 250,000 to 350,000 distinct CDR3 sequences, approximately 20% of them appearing once. Material: blood, either unsorted or a sorted T cell fraction (not recorded which). The source is a male donor with ankylosing spondylitis or in good health (not recorded which).

There are a few counts of this clonotype. One end of the junction is discordant with germline, which a read error may explain. This chain uses TRBV5-1 with TRBJ2-3; no clear D. The CDR3 is 9 residues long. Germline lookup yields CDR1 SGHRS and CDR2 YFSETQ. CDR3 loop: CASSPRPLF. CDR3 bases: TGCGCCAGCAGCCCTCGGCCCCTATTT.

The CDR3 DNA reads as TGCAGTGCTAGCCCCAAAAACATTCAGTACTTC. As protein: CSASPKNIQYF. The V call is TRBV20-1, the J call TRBJ2-4; no firm D call. The V gene's germline CDR1 is DFQATT and CDR2 SNEGSKA (reference sequence). The CDR3 length is 11 residues. Trimming removed 3 bases at V and 2 bases at J, with 2 bases between.

This chain uses TRBV11-2 with TRBJ1-6, with D tentatively TRBD1 (5 bases). This CDR3 has 15 amino acids. Germline values: CDR1 SGHAT, CDR2 FQNNGV. Trimming removed 4 bases from V and 9 bases from J, with 16 bases in between. CDR3 coding DNA: TGTGCCAGCAGCTCAACCGGGACTCAAAGTTCACCCCTCCACTTT. Its protein is CASSSTGTQSSPLHF.

This chain uses TRBV28 with TRBJ1-2, with D perhaps TRBD1 (5 bases). Trimming pared 1 base from V and 2 bases from J, leaving 11 bases between. The germline V gene has CDR1 MDHEN and CDR2 SYDVKM. This CDR3 region has 15 residues. CDR3 sequence reads: CASSLSQEANYGYTF. The CDR3, as DNA: TGTGCCAGCAGTTTATCACAGGAGGCAAACTATGGCTACACCTTC.

This rearrangement joins TRBV12-3 or TRBV12-4 to TRBJ2-1; D is unresolved. CDR3 size: 14 residues. Trimming cost V 3 bases and J 6 bases, with 12 bases left between them. CDR3 bases: TGTGCCAGCAGTTTGTTCGTGGGGTCCAATGAGCAGTTCTTC. Encoded protein: CASSLFVGSNEQFF.

This clonotype was recorded at least ten times. The chain links TRBV29-1 to TRBJ2-3; D is perhaps TRBD2 (5 bases). Germline lookup yields CDR1 SQVTM and CDR2 ANQGSEA. Between the trimmed V and J ends, which lost 4 bases and 2 bases, there was a span of 10 bases. The CDR3 sequence is 13 residues long. The CDR3: CSVGGQYTDTQYF. The CDR3 DNA follows: TGCAGCGTTGGAGGGCAGTACACAGATACGCAGTATTTT.

This clonotype was recorded a few times. The rearrangement joins TRBV5-1 to TRBJ2-1; 9 positions match TRBD2. The CDR3 extends over 16 amino acids. With 0 bases clipped from V and 4 bases from J, the junction kept 5 bases outside the gene matches. Germline loops: CDR1 SGHRS, CDR2 YFSETQ. This CDR3 is CASSLGWLAGYNEQFF. The CDR3 coding sequence is TGCGCCAGCAGCTTGGGCTGGCTAGCGGGGTACAATGAGCAGTTCTTC.

The chain is built from TRBV5-3 and TRBJ2-7, with D perhaps assigned TRBD1 or TRBD2 (5 bases each). TRBV5-3 counts as an open reading frame of uncertain function. V lost 4 bases to trimming and J lost 4 bases, with 12 bases between them. This CDR3 region has 13 residues. The CDR3 nucleotides read TGTGCCAGAAGCCCGGGACCTCCGTACGAGCAGTACGTC. Its translation is CARSPGPPYEQYV.

In its sample, this clonotype was seen a few times. J is TRBJ2-1 and V is TRBV7-8; 8 bases are a match to TRBD2. V was clipped by 5 bases and J by 9 bases; unmatched bases: 15. CDR1 SGHVS and CDR2 FQNEAQ come from the germline V gene. The length of the CDR3 is 16 residues. This chain's CDR3 is CASSPRITAGEREQFF. CDR3 sequence (DNA): TGTGCCAGCAGCCCCCGAATAACAGCGGGAGAGCGTGAGCAGTTCTTC.

The rearrangement joins TRBV5-1 to TRBJ2-5; 7 nucleotides agree with TRBD2. V was pared by 10 bases and J by 1 base, with 10 bases of the junction left unmatched. The V gene's germline CDR1 is SGHRS and CDR2 YFSETQ. CDR3 size: 14 residues. The CDR3 is CACKSGALQETQYF. The CDR3, as DNA: TGCGCCTGTAAGAGCGGGGCTCTCCAAGAGACCCAGTACTTC.

The chain joins TRBV3-1 to TRBJ1-2; no reliable D call. The V and J ends lost 1 base and 4 bases respectively, with 7 bases between them. The CDR3 runs to 13 residues. In germline, CDR1 is LGHDT, CDR2 YNNKEL (reference sequence). CDR3 DNA sequence: TGTGCCAGCAGCCAAGGAGTGCGCTATGGCTACACCTTC. Its protein product is CASSQGVRYGYTF.

The sample holds a few counts of this clonotype. V usage is TRBV12-3 or TRBV12-4 and J usage is TRBJ1-5; 7 bases are a match to TRBD1. V lost 2 bases to trimming and J lost 9 bases; unmatched junction nucleotides: 4. The CDR3 runs to 13 residues. The CDR3 region is CASSLNRGMPQHF. The CDR3 DNA sequence: TGTGCCAGCAGTTTAAACAGGGGTATGCCCCAGCATTTT.

The chain is built from TRBV6-2 or TRBV6-3 and TRBJ2-5; 8 bases agree with TRBD2. The CDR3 is made up of 18 amino acids. The junction had 18 bases not matched to a gene; V was cut back by 3 bases and J by 6 bases. The germline CDR1 and CDR2 sequences are MNHEY and SVGEGT. CDR3 bases: TGTGCCAGCAGTTATCTTAGATTAGCGGGATCAGATGTGCAGACCCAGTACTTC. Its translation: CASSYLRLAGSDVQTQYF.

This clonotype was counted between two and nine times. The chain couples TRBV6-1 to TRBJ2-3; 9 nucleotides agree with TRBD2. This CDR3 comprises 16 residues. The junction had 9 bases not matched to a gene; V was cut back by 8 bases and J by 0 bases. Germline CDR1 reads MNHNS; CDR2 reads SASEGT. CDR3: CASRLTSGHSTDTQYF. The DNA of the CDR3 is TGTGCCAGCCGTCTCACTAGCGGGCATAGCACAGATACGCAGTATTTT.

This clonotype was seen only once. This chain uses TRBV11-2 with TRBJ1-5; 10 bases agree with TRBD1. The CDR3 has 15 amino acids. Germline V CDR1 and CDR2: SGHAT, FQNNGV. V shed 3 bases, J shed 4 bases, and the junction held 3 bases outside the gene matches. The CDR3 coding sequence is TGTGCCAGCAGCTTTGGGGGACAGGGGAATCAGCCCCAGCATTTT. Translating it yields CASSFGGQGNQPQHF.

The V and J genes are TRBV20-1 and TRBJ2-5; D perhaps matches TRBD1 (5 bases). The CDR3 runs 14 residues. The germline CDR1 and CDR2 sequences are DFQATT and SNEGSKA (reference sequence). Trimming left V 3 bases short and J 3 bases short, with 14 bases between. CDR3 coding DNA: TGCAGTGCTAGTCCGGACCTAGGGGAAGAGACCCAGTACTTC. It is translated as CSASPDLGEETQYF.

This clonotype was observed a few times. The chain has TRBV5-1 and TRBJ2-2; no definite D call. V was clipped by 4 bases and J by 4 bases, with 8 bases between them. Per germline, CDR1 SGHRS and CDR2 YFSETQ. The CDR3 has 13 amino acids. CDR3 nucleotide sequence: TGCGCCAGCAGCCGCGAGCCCACCGGGGAGCTGTTTTTT. It translates to CASSREPTGELFF.

The genes are TRBV28 and TRBJ1-4; TRBD1 matches 9 bases. From germline, CDR1 is MDHEN and CDR2 SYDVKM. V gave up 5 bases and J gave up 10 bases; unmatched junction bases: 11. This CDR3 has 15 residues. DNA of the CDR3: TGTGCCAGCAGTCTGACTGGGACAGGGTTAGTAAAACTGTTTTTT. Translating gives CASSLTGTGLVKLFF.

In its sample, this clonotype was seen a few times. The gene calls are TRBV5-6 and TRBJ2-7, with a weak D call TRBD2 (6 bases). V shed 5 bases and J shed 2 bases, with 14 bases lying between them. The CDR3 loop spans 14 amino acids. Germline V CDR1 and CDR2: SGHDT, YYEEEE. The CDR3 nucleotides read TGTGCCAGCAGTTTACTAGCTGTCCCCTACGAGCAGTACGTC. This sequence encodes CASSLLAVPYEQYV.

The rearrangement uses TRBV7-8 and TRBJ2-2; D is uncertain. This CDR3 is built from 13 residues. Deletions cut 2 bases from V and 5 bases from J, with 6 bases between. CDR1 is SGHVS and CDR2 is FQNEAQ in the germline V gene. CDR3 in amino acids: CASSLQATGELFF. The CDR3 coding sequence is TGTGCCAGCAGCTTACAGGCAACCGGGGAGCTGTTTTTT.

V usage is TRBV10-3 and J usage is TRBJ2-2, with TRBD1 matching 9 bases. The V gene end was trimmed by 7 bases and the J gene end by 1 base; junction bases not matched to a gene: 4. The CDR3 contains 15 residues. In germline, CDR1 is ENHRY, CDR2 SYGVKD. Here the CDR3 reads CAITETGGNTGELFF. The CDR3 nucleotides are TGTGCCATCACCGAGACAGGGGGGAACACCGGGGAGCTGTTTTTT.

Worth noting for this clonotype: At one boundary the junction diverges from the germline segment, which might be a read error. This rearrangement joins TRBV28 to TRBJ1-2; D unresolved. The CDR3 runs 12 residues. CDR1 and CDR2 (germline): MDHEN, SYDVKM. CDR3 in DNA: TGTGCCGGCAGACGGGGTAACTATGGCTACACCTTC. This translates into CAGRRGNYGYTF.

This chain joins TRBV10-2 and TRBJ1-5, with D hard to call. CDR3 length equals 13 residues. Per germline, CDR1 WSHSY and CDR2 SAAADI. Trimming pared 3 bases from V and 0 bases from J, leaving 3 bases between. The CDR3 reads CASSDISNQPQHF. CDR3 bases: TGCGCCAGCAGTGACATTAGCAATCAGCCCCAGCATTTT.

This clonotype was detected a few times. The chain is built from TRBV5-1 and TRBJ2-2, with TRBD1 matching 7 bases. CDR1 SGHRS and CDR2 YFSETQ come from the germline V gene. The CDR3 covers 18 residues. V lost 0 bases and J lost 5; bases outside the gene matches: 13. The CDR3 sequence is CASSLGPDREKTTGELFF. The CDR3 nucleotides read TGCGCCAGCAGCTTGGGTCCCGACAGGGAGAAAACTACCGGGGAGCTGTTTTTT.

This clonotype was found many times. The V and J genes are TRBV5-1 and TRBJ2-2; D remains ambiguous. CDR1 and CDR2 (germline): SGHRS, YFSETQ. The CDR3 runs to 17 residues. The ends were cut back, 1 base at V and 0 bases at J, with 13 bases in the middle. This CDR3 is CASSLSRGRANTGELFF. CDR3 nucleotide sequence: TGCGCCAGCAGCTTGTCGCGCGGACGAGCGAACACCGGGGAGCTGTTTTTT.

This clonotype was detected only a few times. The chain carries TRBV12-3 or TRBV12-4 and TRBJ1-2; 8 positions agree with TRBD1. The CDR3 length is 15 residues. Unmatched junction bases numbered 12, after V lost 4 bases and J lost 8 bases. The CDR3: CASSSPGTGRFGYTF. For the CDR3, the DNA is TGTGCCAGCAGTTCCCCCGGGACAGGACGATTCGGCTACACCTTC.

This clonotype was counted only a few times. V is TRBV12-3 or TRBV12-4 and J is TRBJ2-2, with D possibly matching TRBD2 (5 bases). V lost 4 bases and J 1 base, leaving 13 bases between the germline ends. The length of the CDR3 is 16 residues. The CDR3 sequence is CASSSQRRGNTGELFF. The DNA for the CDR3 is TGTGCCAGCAGTTCTCAACGTCGGGGGAACACCGGGGAGCTGTTTTTT.

A few counts support this clonotype. The genes are TRBV24-1 and TRBJ2-3; D uncertain. V was pared by 6 bases and J by 5 bases, with 11 bases between. The CDR3 runs to 13 residues. Germline V gene sequence: CDR1 KGHDR, CDR2 SFDVKD. CDR3 region: CATSHPSQDTQYF. For the CDR3, the DNA is TGTGCCACCAGTCATCCCAGCCAAGATACGCAGTATTTT.

V gene TRBV27 combines with J gene TRBJ2-5; D is undetermined. Deletions cut 3 bases from V and 2 bases from J, with 7 bases between. Germline CDR1 reads MNHEY; CDR2 reads SMNVEV (reference sequence). The CDR3 has 13 residues. DNA of the CDR3: TGTGCCAGCAGTTTCTTACAGCAAGAGACCCAGTACTTC. This codes for CASSFLQQETQYF.

This clonotype was counted many times. The chain joins TRBV29-1 to TRBJ1-1; D uncertain. Trimming took 5 bases from V and 3 from J, leaving 19 bases between them. This CDR3 region has 15 residues. Germline assignment: CDR1 SQVTM and CDR2 ANQGSEA. This CDR3 reads CSVIPHGLRDTEAFF. The CDR3 bases are TGCAGCGTTATTCCCCATGGCCTCCGGGACACTGAAGCTTTCTTT.

This rearrangement joins TRBV6-4 to TRBJ1-1, with 9 bases aligning to TRBD1. The CDR3 contains 19 residues. V shed 0 bases, J shed 4 bases, and the junction held 15 bases outside the gene matches. CDR1 is MRHNA, CDR2 SNTAGT, per germline. The CDR3 loop reads CASSDSRPRDRASCTEAFF. The CDR3 DNA sequence: TGTGCCAGCAGTGACTCGAGGCCCCGGGACAGGGCCTCTTGCACTGAAGCTTTCTTT.